The 28 T cell receptor beta chains presented below share a single source sample, sequenced in a study of long-term antiretroviral therapy in people with HIV. Survey-level resolution applied to immunoSEQ assay v3.0. Method: immunoSEQ multiplex PCR; TCRdb's copy keeps in-frame clones and lacks some. The table records about 40,000 clones, 75% to 90% of them present only once. The sample here was unsorted PBMCs, taken 3.1 years after starting antiretroviral therapy. The receptors derive from a woman in her 50s with HIV.

This rearrangement joins TRBV6-1 to TRBJ2-7, with 7 bases identical to TRBD1. The CDR3 has 13 amino acids. Germline values: CDR1 MNHNS, CDR2 SASEGT. J gave up 3 bases and V 6 bases, and 5 bases lay outside the gene matches. The CDR3 here is CASSQGQVYEQYF. In nucleotides, the CDR3 is TGTGCCAGCAGCCAAGGACAGGTCTACGAGCAGTACTTC.

The gene calls are TRBV4-1 and TRBJ2-1; 9 positions match TRBD2. There are 16 residues in the CDR3. The germline V gene encodes CDR1 MGHRA and CDR2 YSYEKL. V shed 4 bases, J shed 9 bases, and the junction held 13 bases outside the gene matches. The CDR3 DNA reads TGCGCCAGCAGCCCCCTCATGGGGACTAGCCTTAGTGAGCAGTTCTTC. Translated: CASSPLMGTSLSEQFF.

The CDR3 DNA is TGCGCCAGCAGCCCAAACCGGGACAGGGGGACACGGAGGGGGACCGGGGAGCTGTTTTTT. Its protein is CASSPNRDRGTRRGTGELFF. The chain carries TRBV5-1 and TRBJ2-2; 11 bases map to TRBD1. Germline assignment: CDR1 SGHRS and CDR2 YFSETQ. The V and J ends lost 4 bases and 5 bases, in that order; junction bases with no gene match: 19. CDR3 length: 20 amino acids. Based on the CDR3 plus reference TRBV5-1 and TRBJ2-2, the full variable domain is KAGVTQTPRYLIKTRGQQVTLSCSPISGHRSVSWYQQTPGQGLQFLFEYFSETQRNKGNFPGRFSGRQFSNSRSEMNVSTLELGDSALYLCASSPNRDRGTRRGTGELFFGEGSRLTVL.

A remark on this clone: The junction departs from germline at one end; a sequencing error may be responsible. The gene calls are TRBV7-7 and TRBJ1-1, with D hard to call. This CDR3 is built from 13 residues. Germline V CDR1 and CDR2: SSHAT, FNYEAQ (reference sequence). CDR3 sequence: CASSSQLNTEAFF. DNA for the CDR3: TGTGCTAGCAGCTCCCAATTGAACACTGAAGCTTTCTTT.

The chain recombines TRBV15 with TRBJ2-3; a weak D match, TRBD2 (6 bases). V was cut by 1 base and J by 0 bases, with 11 bases left in between. The length of the CDR3 is 16 residues. From germline, CDR1 is LNHNV and CDR2 YYDKDF (reference sequence). In nucleotides, the CDR3 is TGTGCCACCAGCAGAGCCCCCCTAGCGAGCACAGATACGCAGTATTTT. Amino acids: CATSRAPLASTDTQYF.

The chain combines TRBV29-1 with TRBJ2-1, with D hard to call. The length of the CDR3 is 14 residues. Germline V gene data show CDR1 as SQVTM and CDR2 as ANQGSEA. V lost 6 bases, J lost 2 bases, and 14 bases lay in between. The CDR3 nucleotides read TGCAGCGTCCCGGTTAGGCGAACCTACAATGAGCAGTTCTTC. It specifies CSVPVRRTYNEQFF.

CDR3 DNA: TGTGCCAGCAGCCAATATGCGGCAGGAGACGTGGCAGATACGCAGTATTTT. Its translation: CASSQYAAGDVADTQYF. The V gene is TRBV14, the J gene TRBJ2-3; D gene unclear. V shed 2 bases and J shed 4 bases, with 19 bases lying between them. Germline V gene data show CDR1 as SGHDN and CDR2 as FVKESK. The CDR3 runs 17 residues.

This chain uses TRBV27 with TRBJ1-6, with D hard to call. CDR1 MNHEY and CDR2 SMNVEV come from the germline V gene (reference sequence). The CDR3 loop spans 15 amino acids. V was clipped by 1 base and J by 8 bases, with 12 bases between them. CDR3 loop: CASSLFTKEDSPLHF. The CDR3 region has the DNA TGTGCCAGCAGTTTATTCACTAAGGAGGATTCACCCCTCCACTTT.

The chain couples TRBV5-1 to TRBJ1-6; 7 positions agree with TRBD1. Trimming took 0 bases from V and 3 from J; bases not matched to a gene: 3. There are 16 residues in the CDR3. Germline V gives CDR1 SGHRS, CDR2 YFSETQ. The CDR3 DNA follows: TGCGCCAGCAGCTTGGAGACAGGGAGCTATAATTCACCCCTCCACTTT. This codes for CASSLETGSYNSPLHF.

V usage is TRBV6-5 and J usage is TRBJ2-3, with TRBD2 matching over 9 bases. This CDR3 spans 15 amino acids. Germline V gene sequence: CDR1 MNHEY, CDR2 SVGAGI. Trimming removed 2 bases from V and 8 bases from J; junction bases left unmatched: 8. The CDR3 coding sequence is TGTGCCAGCAGTTACGGGGGACTAGCTCTGGGTACGCAGTATTTT. Translation: CASSYGGLALGTQYF.

V gene TRBV6-1 combines with J gene TRBJ2-7, with a possible D match to TRBD2 (5 bases). V lost 2 bases to trimming and J lost 6 bases, with 11 bases between them. The germline gives CDR1 MNHNS, CDR2 SASEGT. CDR3 length: 13 residues. The CDR3, as DNA: TGTGCCAGCAGTGAACAGAGGGTTGGCGAGCAGTACTTC. Its translation is CASSEQRVGEQYF.

The chain combines TRBV27 with TRBJ1-5; D is perhaps TRBD1 (6 bases). Germline V gene sequence: CDR1 MNHEY, CDR2 SMNVEV (reference sequence). The V end was cut by 7 bases, the J end by 6 bases, with 19 bases between. The CDR3 extends over 15 amino acids. The CDR3 DNA reads TGTGCCAGCATGAAGGGTGAGGGGGTGACTCAGCCCCAGCATTTT. It translates to CASMKGEGVTQPQHF.

V usage is TRBV25-1 and J usage is TRBJ1-5; 11 bases match TRBD1. Per germline, CDR1 MGHDK and CDR2 SYGVNS. The CDR3 runs 15 residues. The V segment lost 3 bases and the J segment 6 bases; nucleotides outside the gene matches: 4. CDR3 amino acids: CASSDGTGGFQPQHF. The CDR3 region has the DNA TGTGCCAGCAGTGACGGGACAGGGGGTTTTCAGCCCCAGCATTTT.

V gene TRBV5-1 combines with J gene TRBJ1-1; 9 bases map to TRBD1. The CDR3 loop spans 16 amino acids. Losses at the gene ends were 0 bases for V and 8 bases for J; bases not matched to a gene: 11. Looked up from germline, CDR1 is SGHRS and CDR2 is YFSETQ. The CDR3, as DNA: TGCGCCAGCAGCTTGGGACCCGGACAGGGGAGGAACGAAGCTTTCTTT. It is translated as CASSLGPGQGRNEAFF.

The rearrangement links TRBV5-1 to TRBJ2-2; the D call may be TRBD1 or TRBD2 (7 bases each). Germline CDR1 SGHRS, CDR2 YFSETQ. The CDR3 is made up of 15 amino acids. Deletions cut 3 bases from V and 5 bases from J, with 14 bases between. The CDR3 nucleotides are TGCGCCAGCAGCTGGGAGGGGGCGCGTACCGGGGAGCTGTTTTTT. Translation: CASSWEGARTGELFF.

The count of this clone is one. The chain couples TRBV6-1 to TRBJ1-5; 7 bases are a match to TRBD1. This CDR3 has 15 residues. Trimming at V came to 4 bases and at J to 2 bases, leaving 5 bases not matched to a gene. Germline V gene sequence: CDR1 MNHNS, CDR2 SASEGT. CDR3 sequence reads: CASSATGTGNQPQHF. The DNA of the CDR3 is TGTGCCAGCAGTGCAACCGGGACAGGCAATCAGCCCCAGCATTTT.

The genes are TRBV29-1 and TRBJ1-1; no firm D call. Germline assignment: CDR1 SQVTM and CDR2 ANQGSEA. Trimming left V 6 bases short and J 4 bases short, with 12 bases between. The CDR3 runs 12 residues. The CDR3, as DNA: TGCAGCGTCCAGGTCGGGCGCACTGAAGCTTTCTTT. It specifies CSVQVGRTEAFF. The full variable domain, in which reference TRBV29-1 and TRBJ1-1 provide the parts outside the CDR3, is SAVISQKPSRDICQRGTSLTIQCQVDSQVTMMFWYRQQPGQSLTLIATANQGSEATYESGFVIDKFPISRPNLTFSTLTVSNMSPEDSSIYLCSVQVGRTEAFFGQGTRLTVV.

The chain has TRBV7-9 and TRBJ1-2, with D perhaps matching TRBD1 (5 bases). Germline lookup yields CDR1 SEHNR and CDR2 FQNEAQ (reference sequence). Trimming pared 4 bases from V and 0 bases from J, leaving 15 bases between. This CDR3 contains 16 residues. The CDR3 loop reads CASSSYRDVTNYGYTF. The CDR3 nucleotides are TGTGCCAGCAGCTCATACCGGGACGTTACTAACTATGGCTACACCTTC.

The gene calls are TRBV6-1 and TRBJ1-5; D gene ambiguous. The CDR3 has 15 amino acids. Per the germline V gene, CDR1 is MNHNS and CDR2 is SASEGT. The V end was cut by 7 bases, the J end by 4 bases, with 17 bases between. The CDR3 reads CASKAENGDNQPQHF. CDR3 DNA sequence: TGTGCCAGCAAGGCGGAAAACGGGGATAATCAGCCCCAGCATTTT.

The chain has TRBV5-1 and TRBJ1-2; 10 positions agree with TRBD1. The CDR3 loop spans 13 amino acids. Germline assignment: CDR1 SGHRS and CDR2 YFSETQ. Trimming removed 5 bases from V and 4 bases from J; junction bases left unmatched: 2. The CDR3 DNA reads as TGCGCCAGCAGAGGGACAGGGGCCTATGGCTACACCTTC. Its protein product is CASRGTGAYGYTF. Complete variable domain (other parts from reference TRBV5-1 and TRBJ1-2): KAGVTQTPRYLIKTRGQQVTLSCSPISGHRSVSWYQQTPGQGLQFLFEYFSETQRNKGNFPGRFSGRQFSNSRSEMNVSTLELGDSALYLCASRGTGAYGYTFGSGTRLTVV.

This chain links TRBV7-3 with TRBJ2-3, with TRBD2 matching over 10 bases. The germline V gene encodes CDR1 SGHTA and CDR2 FQGTGA. The ends lost 0 bases at V and 0 bases at J; junction bases unmatched: 3. The CDR3 is made up of 17 amino acids. The CDR3 loop is CASSLTAGGPSTDTQYF. CDR3 nucleotides: TGTGCCAGCAGCTTAACAGCGGGGGGGCCAAGCACAGATACGCAGTATTTT.

The chain couples TRBV5-1 to TRBJ2-7, with 9 bases identical to TRBD1. The V gene end was trimmed by 4 bases and the J gene end by 5 bases; junction bases not matched to a gene: 7. Germline CDR1 reads SGHRS; CDR2 reads YFSETQ. The CDR3 runs to 14 residues. The CDR3 region is CASSGGTGYNEQYF. CDR3 DNA: TGCGCCAGCAGCGGAGGGACAGGGTACAACGAGCAGTACTTC.

The V and J genes are TRBV11-2 and TRBJ2-7; 7 nucleotides align to TRBD1. This CDR3 region has 14 residues. Trimming removed 5 bases from V and 7 bases from J; junction bases left unmatched: 11. The germline V gene has CDR1 SGHAT and CDR2 FQNNGV. This chain's CDR3 is CASSLNRGLGEQYF. CDR3 sequence (DNA): TGTGCCAGCAGCCTTAACAGGGGCTTGGGGGAGCAGTACTTC.

In DNA, the CDR3 is TGTGCCAGCTCACAGAAGACAGATATTAATGAAAAACTGTTTTTT. It encodes CASSQKTDINEKLFF. The V gene is TRBV18, the J gene TRBJ1-4; D may be TRBD1 (5 bases). This CDR3 spans 15 amino acids. V was shortened by 4 bases and J by 4 bases, with 13 bases between the two germline ends. CDR1 is KGHSH, CDR2 LQKENI, per germline.

The chain recombines TRBV27 with TRBJ2-1; D tentatively fits TRBD1 or TRBD2 (5 bases each). Germline V gives CDR1 MNHEY, CDR2 SMNVEV (reference sequence). The CDR3 has 14 amino acids. V was shortened by 5 bases and J by 7 bases, with 15 bases between the two germline ends. Written as DNA, the CDR3 is TGTGCCAGCAGTCCCCCTGGGGGTCTAAATGAGCAGTTCTTC. Translated: CASSPPGGLNEQFF.

The chain has TRBV10-3 and TRBJ2-1, with 8 bases identical to TRBD2. This CDR3 is 15 amino acids long. Unmatched junction bases numbered 11, after V lost 4 bases and J lost 9 bases. The germline CDR1 and CDR2 sequences are ENHRY and SYGVKD. Here the CDR3 DNA reads TGTGCCATCAGTGTTCATAGCGGGGACGGGGGTGAGCAGTTCTTC. This codes for CAISVHSGDGGEQFF.

V and J are TRBV10-3 and TRBJ1-3; a weak D match, TRBD1 (6 bases). V dropped 3 bases and J dropped 3 bases, with 12 bases sitting between them. CDR1 and CDR2 from the germline V gene are ENHRY and SYGVKD. The CDR3 is 15 residues long. The CDR3 sequence is CAISEQGPLGNTIYF. In nucleotides, the CDR3 is TGTGCCATCAGTGAACAGGGACCTCTTGGAAACACCATATATTTT.

The chain recombines TRBV13 with TRBJ1-1; the match to TRBD1 covers 7 bases. Germline loops: CDR1 PRHDT, CDR2 FYEKMQ (reference sequence). This CDR3 has 15 amino acids. Losses at the gene ends were 3 bases for V and 6 bases for J; bases not matched to a gene: 10. In DNA, the CDR3 is TGTGCCAGCAGCTTTAGGGTCATCGGGACAGCTGAAGCTTTCTTT. Protein: CASSFRVIGTAEAFF.